This T cell receptor beta chain originates from a study of CD8+CD57+ T cells in acquired aplastic anemia. Looking at the study overall: The average for DNA from sorted CD4+ and CD8+ cells was roughly 3 ug. Healthy donors had, on average, around 9.9 million reads for their CD4+ cells. Study conclusions and caveats: About 29 shared CD8+ CDR3s appeared highly expressed within patients' immunodominant clones. Any difference that existed in CD8+ Simpson's diversity between patients and controls was not significant.

Genomic DNA constituted the template upon which TCR beta VDJ and CDR3 profiling was performed. TCRdb re-derived calls from the reads in MiXCR, one entry per CDR3 protein. The sample yields about 220,000 distinct CDR3 sequences, 34% seen once. This CDR3 is built from 17 residues. CDR1 SGHDN and CDR2 FVKESK come from the germline V gene. V was pared by 1 base and J by 1 base, with 5 bases of the junction left unmatched. On this clonotype itself: Its antigen is unknown.

This sequence joins TRBV14 and TRBJ2-2, with 8 nucleotides matching TRBD2. This receptor was taken from a human donor in good health, serving as a control. The sample taken for sequencing was sorted CD4+, CD8+, or CD8+CD57+ T cells (not recorded which) from PBMCs. CDR3 sequence: CASSQARTSGNTGELFF. DNA for the CDR3: TGTGCCAGCAGCCAAGCAAGAACTAGCGGGAACACCGGGGAGCTGTTTTTT.